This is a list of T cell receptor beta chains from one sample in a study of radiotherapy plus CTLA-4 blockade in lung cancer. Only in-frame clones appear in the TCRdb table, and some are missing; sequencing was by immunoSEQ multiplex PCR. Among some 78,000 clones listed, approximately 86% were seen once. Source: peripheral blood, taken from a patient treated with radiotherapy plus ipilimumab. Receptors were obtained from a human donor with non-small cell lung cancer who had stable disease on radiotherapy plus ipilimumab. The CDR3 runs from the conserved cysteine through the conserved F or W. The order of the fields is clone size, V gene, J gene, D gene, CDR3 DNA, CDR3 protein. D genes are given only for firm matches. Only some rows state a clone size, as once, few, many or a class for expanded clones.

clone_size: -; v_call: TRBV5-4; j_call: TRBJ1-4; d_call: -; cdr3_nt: TGTGCCAGCAGGGACCGGGACGGAGCTAATGAAAAACTGTTTTTT; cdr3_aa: CASRDRDGANEKLFF
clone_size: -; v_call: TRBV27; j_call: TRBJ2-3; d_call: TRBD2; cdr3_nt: TGTGCCAGCAGTTTCCCGGGAGGATCAGATACGCAGTATTTT; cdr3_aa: CASSFPGGSDTQYF
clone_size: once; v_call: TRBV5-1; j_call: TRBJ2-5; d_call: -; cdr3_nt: TGCGCCAGCAGCTTGTCAGGGGCAGCGGACCAAGAGACCCAGTACTTC; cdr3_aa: CASSLSGAADQETQYF
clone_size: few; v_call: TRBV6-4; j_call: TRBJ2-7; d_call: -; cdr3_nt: TGTGCCAGCAGGACCCCTGAGGCCTACGAGCAGTACTTC; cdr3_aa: CASRTPEAYEQYF
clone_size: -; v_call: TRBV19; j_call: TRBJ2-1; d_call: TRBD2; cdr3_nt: TGTGCCAGTAGTAGAGCGGGAGGGTCTTACAATGAGCAGTTCTTC; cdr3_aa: CASSRAGGSYNEQFF
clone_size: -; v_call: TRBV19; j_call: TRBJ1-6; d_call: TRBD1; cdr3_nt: TGTGCCACCCTGTCGGGAGGACAGGGGAATTCACCCCTCCACTTT; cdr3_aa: CATLSGGQGNSPLHF
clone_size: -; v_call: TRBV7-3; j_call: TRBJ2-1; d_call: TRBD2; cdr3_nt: TGTGCCAGCAGCCTAGGCGGGACTAGCGGGTACAATGAGCAGTTCTTC; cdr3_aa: CASSLGGTSGYNEQFF
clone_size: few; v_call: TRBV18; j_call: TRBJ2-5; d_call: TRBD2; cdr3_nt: TGTGCCAGCTCACCAGCCGGGACTAGCTGGGAGACCCAGTACTTC; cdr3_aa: CASSPAGTSWETQYF
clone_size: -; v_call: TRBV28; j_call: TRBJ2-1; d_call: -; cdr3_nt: TGTGCCAGCAGTTTAGGTTCCGGGTACACGGGCAATGAGCAGTTCTTC; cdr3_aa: CASSLGSGYTGNEQFF
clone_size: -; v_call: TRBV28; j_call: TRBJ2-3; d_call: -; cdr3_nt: TGTGCCAGCAGCGGGACCGAGAGCTTAGATACGCAGTATTTT; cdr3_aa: CASSGTESLDTQYF
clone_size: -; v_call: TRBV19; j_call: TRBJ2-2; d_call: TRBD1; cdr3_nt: TGTGCCAGTAACCCCGGGGACAGGGGGCATACCGGGGAGCTGTTTTTT; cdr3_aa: CASNPGDRGHTGELFF
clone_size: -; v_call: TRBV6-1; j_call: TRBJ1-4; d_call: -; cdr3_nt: TGTGCCAGCAGTGAAGGAGAAAAACTGTTTTTT; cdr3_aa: CASSEGEKLFF
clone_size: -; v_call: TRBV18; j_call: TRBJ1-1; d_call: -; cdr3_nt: TGTGCCAGCTCACCACAGATTGGGGCGAACACTGAAGCTTTCTTT; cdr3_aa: CASSPQIGANTEAFF
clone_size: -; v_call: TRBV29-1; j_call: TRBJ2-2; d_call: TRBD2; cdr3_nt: TGCAGCGCCGGACCCAGCGGGGGCGGGGAGCTGTTTTTT; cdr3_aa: CSAGPSGGGELFF
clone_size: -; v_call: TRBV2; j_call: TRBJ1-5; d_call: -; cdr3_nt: TGTGCCACCTCTTTGGGGGCAGGTCAGCCCCAGCATTTT; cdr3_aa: CATSLGAGQPQHF
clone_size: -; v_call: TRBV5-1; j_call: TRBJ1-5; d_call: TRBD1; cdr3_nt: TGCGCCAGCAGCTTGGGTACAGGGGGTCATCAGCCCCAGCATTTT; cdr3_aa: CASSLGTGGHQPQHF
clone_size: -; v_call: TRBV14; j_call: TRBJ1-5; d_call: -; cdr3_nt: TGTGCCAGCAGCCCAGGCTCAGCCAGGGGTTTCGGAATAGCGGGGCCCCAGCATTTT; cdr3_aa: CASSPGSARGFGIAGPQHF
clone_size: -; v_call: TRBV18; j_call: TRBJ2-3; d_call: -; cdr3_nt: TGTGCCAGCTCACCACGTAGCGTGGCGGGGGCCCGCACAGATACGCAGTATTTT; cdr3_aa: CASSPRSVAGARTDTQYF
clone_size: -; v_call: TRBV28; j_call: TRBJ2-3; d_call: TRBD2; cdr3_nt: TGTGCCAGCAGCACCACGGGGGGAGTAACAGATACGCAGTATTTT; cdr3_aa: CASSTTGGVTDTQYF
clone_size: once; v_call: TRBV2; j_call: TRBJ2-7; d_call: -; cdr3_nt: TGTGCCAGCACCCTGGGTAGGGGTAGGACCGCCGAGCAGTACTTC; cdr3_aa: CASTLGRGRTAEQYF
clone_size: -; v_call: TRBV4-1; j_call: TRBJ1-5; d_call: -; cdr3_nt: TGCGCCAGCAGCCAAGATGGGCAGGGGAATCAGCCCCAGCATTTT; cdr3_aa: CASSQDGQGNQPQHF
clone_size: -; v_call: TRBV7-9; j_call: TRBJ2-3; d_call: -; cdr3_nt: TGTGCCAGCAGCCCTGGGACCCACGGGGCAGATACGCAGTATTTT; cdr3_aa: CASSPGTHGADTQYF
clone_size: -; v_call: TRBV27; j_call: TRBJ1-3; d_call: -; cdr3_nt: TGTGCCAGTAGACGGTCGGAAGGAAACACCATATATTTT; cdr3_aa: CASRRSEGNTIYF
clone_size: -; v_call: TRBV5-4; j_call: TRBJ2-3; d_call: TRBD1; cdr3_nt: TGTGCCAGCAGCTTGACAGGGGCGGACACGCAGTATTTT; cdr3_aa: CASSLTGADTQYF
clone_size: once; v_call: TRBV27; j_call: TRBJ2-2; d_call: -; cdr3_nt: TGTGCCAGCAGTAGGATAGAAACTCACACCGGGGAGCTGTTTTTT; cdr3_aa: CASSRIETHTGELFF
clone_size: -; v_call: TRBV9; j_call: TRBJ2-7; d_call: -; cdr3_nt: TGTGCCAGCAGCGTAGGACGAGGCGGGGTCGAGCAGTACTTC; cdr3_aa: CASSVGRGGVEQYF
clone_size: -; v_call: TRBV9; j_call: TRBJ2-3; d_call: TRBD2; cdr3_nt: TGTGCCAGCAGCCCCCGTTCGAGCGGGGGAACAGATACGCAGTATTTT; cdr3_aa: CASSPRSSGGTDTQYF
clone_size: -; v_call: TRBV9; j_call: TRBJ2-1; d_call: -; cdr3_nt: TGTGCCAGCAGCGCCGCGGGGCAGGCTCTTTACAATGAGCAGTTCTTC; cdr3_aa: CASSAAGQALYNEQFF
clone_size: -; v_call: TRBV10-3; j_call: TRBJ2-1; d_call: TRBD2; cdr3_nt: TGTGCCATCAGTCCAGCTAGCGGGAGAGTTTCCTACAATGAGCAGTTCTTC; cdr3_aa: CAISPASGRVSYNEQFF